This T cell receptor (beta chain) stems from a study of T cell repertoires in aging, cancer and after chemotherapy. Turning to the study itself: Donor ages fell into six groups from 30 or younger up to 70 or older. Patients with glioblastoma brain tumors were sampled before and after temozolomide-based therapy. Study-wide findings and caveats: In each cancer cohort, median generation probability increased across chemotherapy, suggesting thymic output rebounded. Immunological memory after chemotherapy cannot be judged from the repertoire data.

A mixed TRB-A/B primer pool amplified rearranged TRB by multiplex touch-down PCR. Using its own MiXCR run on the multiplex PCR reads, TCRdb lists one record per CDR3 protein. The table has 15,000 to 20,000 distinct CDR3 sequences, roughly 35% seen once. TCR beta rearrangements were amplified from peripheral blood genomic DNA. The J segment lost 3 bases and the V segment lost 7 bases, leaving 4 bases of the junction unmatched. The CDR3 is made up of 13 amino acids. The germline CDR1 and CDR2 sequences are LNHDA and SQIVND (reference sequence). This clonotype showed up just a few times. Its antigen remains unknown.

This TCR came from a human donor with a solid tumor. The V and J genes are TRBV19 and TRBJ2-3, with TRBD2 matching 7 bases. The sequencing sample was made of blood. DNA of the CDR3: TGTGCCAGTACCATTAGCGGGACAGATACGCAGTATTTT. Its translation: CASTISGTDTQYF.